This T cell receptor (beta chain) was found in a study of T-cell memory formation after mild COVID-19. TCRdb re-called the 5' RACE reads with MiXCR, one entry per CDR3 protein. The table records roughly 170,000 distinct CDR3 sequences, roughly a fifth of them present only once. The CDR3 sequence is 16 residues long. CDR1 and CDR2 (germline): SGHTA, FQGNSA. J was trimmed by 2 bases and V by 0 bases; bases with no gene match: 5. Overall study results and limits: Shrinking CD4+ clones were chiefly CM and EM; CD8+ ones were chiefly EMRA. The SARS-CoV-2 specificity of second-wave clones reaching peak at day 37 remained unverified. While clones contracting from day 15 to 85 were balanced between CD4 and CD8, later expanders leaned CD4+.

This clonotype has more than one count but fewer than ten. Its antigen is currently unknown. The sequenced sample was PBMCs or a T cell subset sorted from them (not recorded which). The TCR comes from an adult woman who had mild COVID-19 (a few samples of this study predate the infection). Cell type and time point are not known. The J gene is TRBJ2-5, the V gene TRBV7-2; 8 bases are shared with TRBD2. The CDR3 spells CASSLAHGGGQETQYF. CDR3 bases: TGTGCCAGCAGCTTAGCGCACGGGGGGGGGCAAGAGACCCAGTACTTC. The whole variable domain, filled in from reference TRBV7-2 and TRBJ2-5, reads GAGVSQSPSNKVTEKGKDVELRCDPISGHTALYWYRQSLGQGLEFLIYFQGNSAPDKSGLPSDRFSAERTGGSVSTLTIQRTQQEDSAVYLCASSLAHGGGQETQYFGPGTRLLVL.